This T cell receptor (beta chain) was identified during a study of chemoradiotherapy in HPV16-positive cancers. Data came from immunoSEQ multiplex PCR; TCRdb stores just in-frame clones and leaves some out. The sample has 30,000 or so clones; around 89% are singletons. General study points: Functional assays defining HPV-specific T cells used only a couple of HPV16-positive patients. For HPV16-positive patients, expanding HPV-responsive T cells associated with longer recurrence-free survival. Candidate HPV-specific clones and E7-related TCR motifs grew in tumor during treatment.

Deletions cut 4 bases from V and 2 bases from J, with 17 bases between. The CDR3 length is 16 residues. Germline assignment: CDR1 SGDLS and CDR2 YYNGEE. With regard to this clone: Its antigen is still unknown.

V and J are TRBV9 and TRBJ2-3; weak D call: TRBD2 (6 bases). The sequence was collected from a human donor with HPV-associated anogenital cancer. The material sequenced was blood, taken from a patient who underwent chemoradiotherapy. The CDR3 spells CASSPQVGGATDTQYF. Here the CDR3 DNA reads TGTGCCAGCAGCCCACAAGTGGGCGGGGCCACAGATACGCAGTATTTT.